This TCR beta chain was recovered during a study of T cell responses to AZD1222 COVID-19 vaccine. Only in-frame clones appear in the TCRdb table, and some are missing; sequencing was by immunoSEQ multiplex PCR. Among fewer than 130,000 clones listed, more than 85% were seen once. This specimen was peripheral blood, taken on day 0 of AZD1222 vaccination. This TCR derives from an adult in good health.

The CDR3 sequence: CASSYRRDSSYNEQFF. The DNA of the CDR3 is TGTGCCAGCAGCTACAGGCGGGATAGCTCCTACAATGAGCAGTTCTTC. This sequence joins TRBV11-2 and TRBJ2-1, with D tentatively TRBD2 (6 bases). Germline V CDR1 and CDR2: SGHAT, FQNNGV. The CDR3 is 16 residues long. Trimming stripped 4 bases from V and 0 bases from J, with 13 bases between.